These 23 T cell receptor beta chains originate from one sample sequenced in a study of blood T cell repertoires in COVID-19. Assay: immunoSEQ multiplex PCR; the TCRdb copy retains only in-frame clones and omits some. The profile shows 300,000 or so clones, over 70% of them singletons. The sequenced sample consisted of peripheral blood. Every receptor here comes from a woman aged 45-65 years with acute or convalescent COVID-19.

This clone was seen just once. CDR3 amino acids: CASRGGVLNYGYTF. The CDR3 DNA follows: TGTGCCAGCCGGGGGGGAGTCCTTAACTATGGCTACACCTTC. This chain joins TRBV27 and TRBJ1-2; D perhaps matches TRBD1 (5 bases). CDR1 MNHEY and CDR2 SMNVEV come from the germline V gene (reference sequence). CDR3 size: 14 residues. Between the trimmed V and J ends, which lost 8 bases and 1 base, there was a span of 14 bases.

The gene calls are TRBV7-8 and TRBJ1-2; TRBD1 is a possible D gene (5 bases). V was trimmed by 5 bases and J by 3 bases, leaving 13 bases between them. CDR1 is SGHVS, CDR2 FQNEAQ, per germline. The CDR3 spans 14 residues. As DNA, the CDR3 is TGTGCCAGCAGCCCCGGGGGTGCGGACTATGGCTACACCTTC. Translated, it gives CASSPGGADYGYTF. Based on the CDR3 plus reference TRBV7-8 and TRBJ1-2, the full variable domain is GAGVSQSPRYKVAKRGQDVALRCDPISGHVSLFWYQQALGQGPEFLTYFQNEAQLDKSGLPSDRFFAERPEGSVSTLKIQRTQQEDSAVYLCASSPGGADYGYTFGSGTRLTVV.

The genes are TRBV14 and TRBJ1-2, with D hard to call. Trimming shortened V by 0 bases and J by 1 base, and 6 bases separated the two germline ends. Germline assignment: CDR1 SGHDN and CDR2 FVKESK. This CDR3 spans 14 amino acids. The CDR3 spells CASSQDQDNYGYTF. As DNA, the CDR3 is TGTGCCAGCAGCCAAGACCAGGATAACTATGGCTACACCTTC.

The chain carries TRBV5-4 and TRBJ1-1; D call uncertain. Between the trimmed V and J ends, which lost 2 bases and 4 bases, there was a span of 12 bases. CDR1 SGHNT and CDR2 YYREEE come from the germline V gene (reference sequence). The CDR3 is made up of 14 amino acids. The DNA of the CDR3 is TGTGCCAGCAGCTTTGTGTCGGCGGGCACTGAAGCTTTCTTT. Its protein is CASSFVSAGTEAFF.

J is TRBJ1-2 and V is TRBV7-2, with unresolved D. This CDR3 is built from 12 residues. V was cut by 1 base and J by 8 bases, with 8 bases left in between. Germline CDR1 reads SGHTA; CDR2 reads FQGNSA. CDR3 in DNA: TGTGCCAGCAGCTTAGAAAACGGGGGCTACACCTTC. Protein sequence: CASSLENGGYTF.

The CDR3 DNA reads TGTGCCAGCAGCTTCTCTATTAACACCGGGGAGCTGTTTTTT. Translated: CASSFSINTGELFF. This chain connects TRBV7-9 to TRBJ2-2, with D unresolved. Germline CDR1 and CDR2: SEHNR and FQNEAQ (reference sequence). This CDR3 is built from 14 residues. V lost 3 bases and J lost 2, with 7 bases in between.

This chain joins TRBV10-3 and TRBJ1-5; D perhaps matches TRBD1 (5 bases). The CDR3 runs to 14 residues. Germline V gene data show CDR1 as ENHRY and CDR2 as SYGVKD. V was trimmed by 8 bases and J by 4 bases, leaving 15 bases between them. DNA of the CDR3: TGTGCCATCTCTGTTTATGGGGGGAATCAGCCCCAGCATTTT. Its translation: CAISVYGGNQPQHF.

The chain combines TRBV5-5 with TRBJ2-1, with 10 bases fitting TRBD1. CDR3 length equals 15 residues. CDR1 and CDR2 (germline): SGHKS, YYEKEE (reference sequence). V was clipped by 5 bases and J by 2 bases; unmatched bases: 4. The CDR3 DNA reads as TGTGCCAGCAGGGGAGACAGGGGGCCCTACAATGAGCAGTTCTTC. Translating gives CASRGDRGPYNEQFF.

The CDR3 nucleotides read TGTGCCAGCAGCTCCGGGACAGGGCTCAATGAGCAGTTCTTC. This gives the protein CASSSGTGLNEQFF. The V and J genes are TRBV5-5 and TRBJ2-1; 9 bases map to TRBD1. After removal of 3 bases from V and 6 bases from J, the junction contained 4 bases not matched to a gene. CDR3 length: 14 residues. Germline V CDR1 and CDR2: SGHKS, YYEKEE (reference sequence).

The gene calls are TRBV30 and TRBJ1-1; a possible D gene is TRBD1 (6 bases). The CDR3 totals 13 residues. Germline values: CDR1 GTSNPN, CDR2 SVGIG (reference sequence). Deletions cut 3 bases from V and 0 bases from J, with 8 bases between. CDR3 nucleotides: TGTGCCTGGAGGGACAGCATGAACACTGAAGCTTTCTTT. Amino acids: CAWRDSMNTEAFF.

As to this clone: One end of the junction does not line up with germline, which may come from a read error. V and J are TRBV7-8 and TRBJ2-5; TRBD2 matches 13 bases. This CDR3 contains 13 residues. Germline V gene data show CDR1 as SGHVS and CDR2 as FQNEAQ. The DNA of the CDR3 is TGTGCCAGCAGCCCACGGACTAGCGGGGGTGGGCACTTC. The encoded protein is CASSPRTSGGGHF.

J is TRBJ2-5 and V is TRBV19; TRBD1 matches at 7 bases. V shed 0 bases and J 4 bases; nucleotides not matched to a gene: 8. The CDR3 runs to 16 residues. Germline V gene sequence: CDR1 LNHDA, CDR2 SQIVND (reference sequence). CDR3 protein: CASSIDPTGSGETQYF. CDR3 coding DNA: TGTGCCAGTAGTATAGATCCGACAGGGAGCGGAGAGACCCAGTACTTC.

The chain recombines TRBV19 with TRBJ1-3; no clear D gene. There are 16 residues in the CDR3. V dropped 7 bases and J dropped 0 bases, with 16 bases sitting between them. Germline assignment: CDR1 LNHDA and CDR2 SQIVND (reference sequence). The CDR3 nucleotides are TGTGCCAGTACCTCAGTGGGGAGATTCTCTGGAAACACCATATATTTT. Translated: CASTSVGRFSGNTIYF.

The rearrangement joins TRBV5-1 to TRBJ1-5; D is undetermined. Germline assignment: CDR1 SGHRS and CDR2 YFSETQ. The V end was cut by 0 bases, the J end by 4 bases, with 5 bases between. The CDR3 extends over 13 amino acids. DNA for the CDR3: TGCGCCAGCAGCTTGGACCTAAATCAGCCCCAGCATTTT. It specifies CASSLDLNQPQHF.

CDR3 coding DNA: TGTGCCAGCAGTTTGGGGAGTCCCTACGAGCAGTACTTC. It codes for CASSLGSPYEQYF. This chain connects TRBV12-3 or TRBV12-4 to TRBJ2-7, with D possibly matching TRBD2 (5 bases). Trimming stripped 3 bases from V and 2 bases from J, with 8 bases between. CDR3 size: 13 residues.

This clone has only one observation. The CDR3 protein is CASSFTGQGARSNQPQHF. DNA of the CDR3: TGTGCCAGCAGCTTTACGGGACAGGGGGCGCGTAGCAATCAGCCCCAGCATTTT. This chain connects TRBV6-2 or TRBV6-3 to TRBJ1-5; 12 bases agree with TRBD1. V trimming: 6 bases; J trimming: 0 bases; junction bases outside the gene matches: 9. Germline lookup yields CDR1 MNHEY and CDR2 SVGEGT. The CDR3 has 18 amino acids.

V gene TRBV11-1 combines with J gene TRBJ1-2; 11 bases are shared with TRBD1. Germline V gene sequence: CDR1 SGHAT, CDR2 FQDESV (reference sequence). The V and J ends lost 5 bases and 6 bases, in that order; junction bases with no gene match: 8. The CDR3 covers 15 residues. The CDR3 here is CASSPGQGAFNGYTF. CDR3 DNA sequence: TGTGCCAGCAGCCCAGGACAGGGGGCATTCAATGGCTACACCTTC.

The V and J genes are TRBV6-1 and TRBJ2-5; a possible D gene is TRBD2 (7 bases). Germline V gene lookup returns CDR1 MNHNS and CDR2 SASEGT. V was pared by 0 bases and J by 5 bases, with 13 bases between. CDR3 size: 15 residues. The CDR3 loop is CASSEALRGAETQYF. CDR3 in DNA: TGTGCCAGCAGTGAAGCGCTTCGGGGGGCGGAGACCCAGTACTTC.

This clone was counted once. The V call is TRBV5-4, the J call TRBJ2-7; 11 bases are a match to TRBD1. Germline CDR1 reads SGHNT; CDR2 reads YYREEE (reference sequence). J lost 7 bases, V lost 3 bases, and 3 bases had no gene match. CDR3 size: 13 residues. CDR3: CASSWDRGGEQYF. The CDR3 nucleotides are TGTGCCAGCAGCTGGGACAGGGGGGGTGAGCAGTACTTC. The full variable domain, completed using reference TRBV5-4 and TRBJ2-7, is ETGVTQSPTHLIKTRGQQVTLRCSSQSGHNTVSWYQQALGQGPQFIFQYYREEENGRGNFPPRFSGLQFPNYSSELNVNALELDDSALYLCASSWDRGGEQYFGPGTRLTVT.

The chain has TRBV7-2 and TRBJ1-2; possibly TRBD1 for D (5 bases). The CDR3 runs 13 residues. V lost 7 bases, J lost 7 bases, and 16 bases lay in between. Germline lookup yields CDR1 SGHTA and CDR2 FQGNSA. CDR3 sequence: CASTSVRESGYTF. CDR3 nucleotides: TGTGCCAGCACCTCGGTCAGGGAAAGTGGCTACACCTTC.

The V gene is TRBV3-1 (or the pseudogene TRBV3-2), the J gene TRBJ1-1; D possibly corresponds to TRBD1 (5 bases). This CDR3 is built from 12 residues. V was shortened by 10 bases and J by 1 base, with 10 bases between the two germline ends. CDR1 and CDR2 from the germline V gene are LGHDT and YNNKEL (reference sequence). Here the CDR3 DNA reads TGTGCCACCGGGGGGGGGAACACTGAAGCTTTCTTT. Encoded protein: CATGGGNTEAFF.

CDR3 DNA sequence: TGTGCCAGCAGTTACAGCGATGGGACAGATACGCAGTATTTT. Its protein product is CASSYSDGTDTQYF. The chain has TRBV6-5 and TRBJ2-3, with D unclear. The CDR3 has 14 amino acids. Deletions cut 2 bases from V and 3 bases from J, with 9 bases between. Germline-derived CDR1 and CDR2 are MNHEY and SVGAGI.

The rearrangement uses TRBV6-5 and TRBJ2-7, with 9 bases matching TRBD1. The ends lost 8 bases at V and 3 bases at J; junction bases unmatched: 8. This CDR3 is 14 amino acids long. Germline CDR1 and CDR2: MNHEY and SVGAGI. The CDR3 loop reads CASVRTGGRYEQYF. DNA for the CDR3: TGTGCCAGCGTCCGAACAGGGGGCCGCTACGAGCAGTACTTC.